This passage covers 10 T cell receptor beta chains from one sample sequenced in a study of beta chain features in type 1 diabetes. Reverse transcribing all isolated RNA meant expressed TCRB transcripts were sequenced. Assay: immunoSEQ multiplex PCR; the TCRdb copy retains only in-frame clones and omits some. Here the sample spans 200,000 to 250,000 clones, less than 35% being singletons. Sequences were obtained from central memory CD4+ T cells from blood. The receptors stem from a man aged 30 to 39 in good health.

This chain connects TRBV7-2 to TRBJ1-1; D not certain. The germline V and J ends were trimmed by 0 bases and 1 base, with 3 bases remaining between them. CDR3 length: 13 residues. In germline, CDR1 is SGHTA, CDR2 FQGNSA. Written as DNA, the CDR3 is TGTGCCAGCAGCTTAGCTGGGAACACTGAAGCTTTCTTT. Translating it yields CASSLAGNTEAFF.

The CDR3 DNA is TGTGCCAGCAGCTACCAGGGCGGGGCCAACACCGGGGAGCTGTTTTTT. Protein product: CASSYQGGANTGELFF. The chain is built from TRBV7-2 and TRBJ2-2; a weak D match, TRBD2 (6 bases). The CDR3 runs 16 residues. Germline-derived CDR1 and CDR2 are SGHTA and FQGNSA. V shed 4 bases and J shed 2 bases, with 14 bases lying between them.

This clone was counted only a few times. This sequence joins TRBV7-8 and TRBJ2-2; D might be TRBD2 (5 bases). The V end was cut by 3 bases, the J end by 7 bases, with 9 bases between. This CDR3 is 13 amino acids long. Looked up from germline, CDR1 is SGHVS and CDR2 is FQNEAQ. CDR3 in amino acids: CASSFNAGGELFF. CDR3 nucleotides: TGTGCCAGCAGCTTCAACGCGGGCGGGGAGCTGTTTTTT.

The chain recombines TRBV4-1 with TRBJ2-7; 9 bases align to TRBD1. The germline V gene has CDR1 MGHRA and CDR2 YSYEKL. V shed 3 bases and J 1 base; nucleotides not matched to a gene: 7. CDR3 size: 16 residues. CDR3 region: CASSHRWDRESYEQYF. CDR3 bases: TGCGCCAGCAGCCACAGATGGGACAGGGAATCCTACGAGCAGTACTTC.

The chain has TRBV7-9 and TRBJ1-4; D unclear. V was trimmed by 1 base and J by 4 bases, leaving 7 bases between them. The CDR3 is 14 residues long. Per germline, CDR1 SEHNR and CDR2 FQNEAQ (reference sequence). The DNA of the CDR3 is TGTGCCAGCAGCTTAGGACAAGATAATGAAAAACTGTTTTTT. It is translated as CASSLGQDNEKLFF.

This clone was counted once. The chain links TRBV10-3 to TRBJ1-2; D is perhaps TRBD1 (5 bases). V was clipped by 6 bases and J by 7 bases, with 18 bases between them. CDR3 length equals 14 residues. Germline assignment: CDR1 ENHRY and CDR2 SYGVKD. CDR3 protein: CAIRETGQRTGYTF. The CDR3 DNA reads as TGTGCCATCAGGGAGACGGGGCAAAGAACTGGCTACACCTTC.

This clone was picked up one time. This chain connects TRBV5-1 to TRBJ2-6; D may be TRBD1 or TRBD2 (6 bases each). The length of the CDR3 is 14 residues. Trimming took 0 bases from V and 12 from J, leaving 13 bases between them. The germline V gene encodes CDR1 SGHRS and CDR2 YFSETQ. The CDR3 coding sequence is TGCGCCAGCAGCTTGGAGGGCGGGACAACCGTCCTGACTTTC. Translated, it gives CASSLEGGTTVLTF.

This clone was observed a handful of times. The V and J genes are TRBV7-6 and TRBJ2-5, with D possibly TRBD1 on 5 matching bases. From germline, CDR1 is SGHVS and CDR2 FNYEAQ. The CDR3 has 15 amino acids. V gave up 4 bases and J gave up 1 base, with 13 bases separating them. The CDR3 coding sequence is TGTGCCAGCAGCTCCGGACATGGGTCCCAAGAGACCCAGTACTTC. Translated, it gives CASSSGHGSQETQYF.

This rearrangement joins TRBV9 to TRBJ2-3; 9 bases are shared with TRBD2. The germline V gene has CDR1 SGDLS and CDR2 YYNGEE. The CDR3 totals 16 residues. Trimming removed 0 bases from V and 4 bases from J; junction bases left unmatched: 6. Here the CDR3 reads CASSVGVSGSADTQYF. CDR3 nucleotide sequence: TGTGCCAGCAGCGTAGGGGTTAGCGGGAGCGCAGATACGCAGTATTTT.

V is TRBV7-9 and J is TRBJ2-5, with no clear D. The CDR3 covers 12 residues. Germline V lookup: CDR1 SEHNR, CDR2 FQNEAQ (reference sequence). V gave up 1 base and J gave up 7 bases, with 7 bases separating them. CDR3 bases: TGTGCCAGCAGCTTAGAGACCGGGACCCAGTACTTC. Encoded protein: CASSLETGTQYF.